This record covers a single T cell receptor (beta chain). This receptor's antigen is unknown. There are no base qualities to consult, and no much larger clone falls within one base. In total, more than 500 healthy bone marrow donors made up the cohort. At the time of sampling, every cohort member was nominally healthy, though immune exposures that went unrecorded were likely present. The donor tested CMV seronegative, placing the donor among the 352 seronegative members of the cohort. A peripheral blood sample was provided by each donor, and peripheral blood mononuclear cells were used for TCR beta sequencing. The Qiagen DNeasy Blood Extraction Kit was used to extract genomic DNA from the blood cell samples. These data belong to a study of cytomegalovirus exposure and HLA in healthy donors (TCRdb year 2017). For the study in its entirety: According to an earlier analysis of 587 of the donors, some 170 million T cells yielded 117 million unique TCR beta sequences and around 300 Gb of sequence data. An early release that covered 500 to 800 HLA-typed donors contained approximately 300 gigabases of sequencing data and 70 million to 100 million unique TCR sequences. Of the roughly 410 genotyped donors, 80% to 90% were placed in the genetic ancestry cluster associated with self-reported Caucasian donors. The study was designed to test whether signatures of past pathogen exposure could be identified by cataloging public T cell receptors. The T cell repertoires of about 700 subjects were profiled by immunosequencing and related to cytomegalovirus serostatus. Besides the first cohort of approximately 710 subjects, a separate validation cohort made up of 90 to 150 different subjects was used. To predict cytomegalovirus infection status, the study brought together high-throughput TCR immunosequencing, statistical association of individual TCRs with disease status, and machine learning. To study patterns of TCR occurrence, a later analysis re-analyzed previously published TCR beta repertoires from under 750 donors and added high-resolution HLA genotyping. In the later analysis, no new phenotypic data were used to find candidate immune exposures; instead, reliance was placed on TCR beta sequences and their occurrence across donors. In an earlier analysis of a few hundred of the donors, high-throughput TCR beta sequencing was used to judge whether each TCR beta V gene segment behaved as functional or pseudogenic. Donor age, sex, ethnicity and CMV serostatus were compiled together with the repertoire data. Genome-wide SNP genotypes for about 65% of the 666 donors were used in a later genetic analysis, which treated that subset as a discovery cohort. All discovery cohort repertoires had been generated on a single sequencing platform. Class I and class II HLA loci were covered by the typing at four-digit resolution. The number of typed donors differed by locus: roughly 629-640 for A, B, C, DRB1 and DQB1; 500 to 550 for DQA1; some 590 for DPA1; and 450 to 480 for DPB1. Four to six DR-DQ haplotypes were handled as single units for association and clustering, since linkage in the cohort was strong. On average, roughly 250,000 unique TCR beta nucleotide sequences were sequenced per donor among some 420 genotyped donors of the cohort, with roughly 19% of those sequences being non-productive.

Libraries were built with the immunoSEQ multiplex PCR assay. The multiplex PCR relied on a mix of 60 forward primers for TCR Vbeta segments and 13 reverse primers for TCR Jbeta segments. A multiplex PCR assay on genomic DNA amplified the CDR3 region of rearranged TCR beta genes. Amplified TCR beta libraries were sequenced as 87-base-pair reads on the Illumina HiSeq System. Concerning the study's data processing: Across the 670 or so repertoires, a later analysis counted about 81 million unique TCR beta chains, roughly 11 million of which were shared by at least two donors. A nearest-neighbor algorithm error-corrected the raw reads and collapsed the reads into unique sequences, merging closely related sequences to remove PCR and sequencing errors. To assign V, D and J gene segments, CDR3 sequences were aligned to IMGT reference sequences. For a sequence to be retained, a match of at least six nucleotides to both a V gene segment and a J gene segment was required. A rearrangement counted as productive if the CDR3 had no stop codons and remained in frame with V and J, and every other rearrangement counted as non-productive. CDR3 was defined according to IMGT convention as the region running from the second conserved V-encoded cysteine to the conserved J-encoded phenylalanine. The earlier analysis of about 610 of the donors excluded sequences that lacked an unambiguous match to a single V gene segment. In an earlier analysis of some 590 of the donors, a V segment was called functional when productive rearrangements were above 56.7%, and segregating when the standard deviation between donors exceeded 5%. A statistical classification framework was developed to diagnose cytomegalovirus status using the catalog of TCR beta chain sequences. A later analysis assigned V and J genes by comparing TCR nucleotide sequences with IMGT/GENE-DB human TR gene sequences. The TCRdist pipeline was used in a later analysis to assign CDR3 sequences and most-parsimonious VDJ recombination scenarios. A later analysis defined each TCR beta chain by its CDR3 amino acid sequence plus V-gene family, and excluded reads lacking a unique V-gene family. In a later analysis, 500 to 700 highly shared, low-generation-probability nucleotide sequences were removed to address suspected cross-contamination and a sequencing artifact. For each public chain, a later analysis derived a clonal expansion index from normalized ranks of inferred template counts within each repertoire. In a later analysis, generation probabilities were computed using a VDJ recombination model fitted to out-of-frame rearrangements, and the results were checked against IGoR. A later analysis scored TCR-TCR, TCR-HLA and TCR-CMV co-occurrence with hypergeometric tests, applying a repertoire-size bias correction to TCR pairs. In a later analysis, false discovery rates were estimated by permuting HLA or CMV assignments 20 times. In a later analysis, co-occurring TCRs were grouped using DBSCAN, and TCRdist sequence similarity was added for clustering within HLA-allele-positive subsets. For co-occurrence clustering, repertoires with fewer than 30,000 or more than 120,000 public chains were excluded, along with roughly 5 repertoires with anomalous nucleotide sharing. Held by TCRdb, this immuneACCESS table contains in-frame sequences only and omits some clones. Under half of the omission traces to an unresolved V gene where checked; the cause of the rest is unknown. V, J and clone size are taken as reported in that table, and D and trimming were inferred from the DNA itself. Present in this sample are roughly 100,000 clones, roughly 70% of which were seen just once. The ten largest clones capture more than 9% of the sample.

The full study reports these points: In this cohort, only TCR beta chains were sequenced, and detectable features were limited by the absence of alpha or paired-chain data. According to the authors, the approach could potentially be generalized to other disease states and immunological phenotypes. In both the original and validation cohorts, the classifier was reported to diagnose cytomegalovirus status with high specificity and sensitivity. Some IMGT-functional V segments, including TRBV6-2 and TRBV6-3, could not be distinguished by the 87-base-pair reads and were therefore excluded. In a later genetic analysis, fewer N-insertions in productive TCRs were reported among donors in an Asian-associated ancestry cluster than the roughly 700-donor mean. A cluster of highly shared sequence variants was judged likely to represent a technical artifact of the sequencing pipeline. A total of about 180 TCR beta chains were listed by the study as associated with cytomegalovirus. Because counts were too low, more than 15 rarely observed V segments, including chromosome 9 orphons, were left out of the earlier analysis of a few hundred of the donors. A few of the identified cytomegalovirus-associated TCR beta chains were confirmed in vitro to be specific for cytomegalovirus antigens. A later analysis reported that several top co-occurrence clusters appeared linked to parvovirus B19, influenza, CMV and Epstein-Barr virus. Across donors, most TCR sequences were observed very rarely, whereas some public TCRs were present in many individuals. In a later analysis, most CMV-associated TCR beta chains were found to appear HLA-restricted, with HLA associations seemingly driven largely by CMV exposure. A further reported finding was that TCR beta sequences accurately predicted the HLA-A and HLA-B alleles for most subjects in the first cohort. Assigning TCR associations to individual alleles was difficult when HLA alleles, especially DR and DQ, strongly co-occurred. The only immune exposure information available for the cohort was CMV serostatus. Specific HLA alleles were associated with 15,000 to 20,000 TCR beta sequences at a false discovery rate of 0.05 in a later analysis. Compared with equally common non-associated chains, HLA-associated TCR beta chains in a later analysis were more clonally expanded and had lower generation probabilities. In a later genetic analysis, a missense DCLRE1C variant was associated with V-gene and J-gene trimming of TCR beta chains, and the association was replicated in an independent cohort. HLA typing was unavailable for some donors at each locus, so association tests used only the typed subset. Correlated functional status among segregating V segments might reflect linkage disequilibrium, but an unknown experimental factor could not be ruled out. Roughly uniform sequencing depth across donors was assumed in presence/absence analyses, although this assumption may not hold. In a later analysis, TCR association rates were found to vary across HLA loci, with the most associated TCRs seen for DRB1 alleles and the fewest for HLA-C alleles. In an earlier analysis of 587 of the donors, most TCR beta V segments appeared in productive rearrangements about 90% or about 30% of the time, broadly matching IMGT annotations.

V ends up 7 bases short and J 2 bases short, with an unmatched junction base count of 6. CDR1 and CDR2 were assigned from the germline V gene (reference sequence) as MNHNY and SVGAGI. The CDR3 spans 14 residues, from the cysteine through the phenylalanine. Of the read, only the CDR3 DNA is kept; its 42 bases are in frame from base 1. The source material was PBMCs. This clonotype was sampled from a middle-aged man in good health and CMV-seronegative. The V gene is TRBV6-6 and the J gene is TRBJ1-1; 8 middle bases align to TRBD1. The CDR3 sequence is CASTRTGRNTEAFF. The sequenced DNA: TGTGCCAGCACTCGGACAGGGAGAAACACTGAAGCTTTCTTT.